These T cell receptor beta chains were read from a single sample in a study of blood T cell repertoires in COVID-19. Libraries were prepared by immunoSEQ multiplex PCR; TCRdb keeps only in-frame clonotypes and omits some of them. The data contain 270,000 or so clones, 83% of them singletons. The sample comprised peripheral blood. These receptors were obtained from a woman aged 45 to 65 who had recovered from COVID-19. Each CDR3 is given with its conserved first and last residue. The D gene is left open where the match is weak. Only some rows state a clone size, as once, few, many or a class for expanded clones.

>.|TRBV28|TRBD1|TRBJ1-4
TGTGCCAGCAGTAGGGGACAGGGGGGGTTTGGTAATGAAAAACTGTTTTTT
CASSRGQGGFGNEKLFF
>many|TRBV12-3/TRBV12-4|.|TRBJ1-5
TGTGCCAGCAGTTTGGGGGGGCGGCAGCCCCAGCATTTT
CASSLGGRQPQHF
>.|TRBV28|.|TRBJ1-3
TGTGCCAGCAGTTTGGGGGCCTCCTCTGGAAACACCATATATTTT
CASSLGASSGNTIYF
>many|TRBV6-2/TRBV6-3|.|TRBJ2-7
TGTGCCAGCAGTTACTCACAGGGTGAACCCTACGAGCAGTACTTC
CASSYSQGEPYEQYF
>.|TRBV2|.|TRBJ1-2
TGTGCCAGCAGTGAAGCGGGGGGGAGAGACTATGGCTACACCTTC
CASSEAGGRDYGYTF
>.|TRBV27|.|TRBJ2-1
TGTGCCAGCAGCCGCCCTGGCAAGTACAATGAGCAGTTCTTC
CASSRPGKYNEQFF
>once|TRBV3-1/TRBV3-2|TRBD1|TRBJ2-5
TGTGCCAGCAGCCAAGGGGACAGCGAGACCCAGTACTTC
CASSQGDSETQYF
>.|TRBV6-2/TRBV6-3|.|TRBJ2-1
TGTGCCAGCAGTTCCCACACGGGTGGCAATGAGCAGTTCTTC
CASSSHTGGNEQFF
>.|TRBV4-2|TRBD2|TRBJ2-3
TGTGCCAGCACCCTTAGCGGGGTGAGTCAGGATACGCAGTATTTT
CASTLSGVSQDTQYF
>.|TRBV7-9|TRBD1|TRBJ1-1
TGTGCCAGCAGCTTACAGGGGGCTGGGAACACTGAAGCTTTCTTT
CASSLQGAGNTEAFF
>many|TRBV24-1|TRBD2|TRBJ2-1
TGTGCCACCAGTGACCGGCTTACTAGCGGGGGGTACAATGAGCAGTTCTTC
CATSDRLTSGGYNEQFF
>.|TRBV7-2|.|TRBJ1-2
TGTGCCAGCAGCTTAGTTTTTAACCGGGGACCTCGAACAGGGGGCTACACCTTC
CASSLVFNRGPRTGGYTF
>.|TRBV30|.|TRBJ2-1
TGTGCCTGTGACACAGGGAATATCGGTGAGCAGTTCTTC
CACDTGNIGEQFF
>once|TRBV19|.|TRBJ2-2
TGTGCCAGTAGTCCAGCGAGTGTCGGCGGGGAGCTGTTTTTT
CASSPASVGGELFF
>.|TRBV18|TRBD1|TRBJ2-7
TGTGCCAGCTCACTCTACAGGGGAGACGAGCAGTACTTC
CASSLYRGDEQYF
>.|TRBV7-2|TRBD1|TRBJ1-5
TGTGCCAGCAGCCTGGGACAGCGGAATCAGCCCCAGCATTTT
CASSLGQRNQPQHF
>.|TRBV18|.|TRBJ2-5
TGTGCCAGCTCACCACGTTCGGCGTGGGGGCCGTCGGAGACCCAGTACTTC
CASSPRSAWGPSETQYF
>.|TRBV11-2|.|TRBJ1-3
TGTGCCAGCAGCTTAGGACAGATCTCTGGAAACACCATATATTTT
CASSLGQISGNTIYF
>.|TRBV5-4|TRBD2|TRBJ2-3
TGTGCCAGCAGCCCCCCGGCGGGGGGCACAGATACGCAGTATTTT
CASSPPAGGTDTQYF
>.|TRBV18|TRBD1|TRBJ2-2
TGTGCCAGCTCACCGCAGGGGGCAGGCACCGGGGAGCTGTTTTTT
CASSPQGAGTGELFF
>.|TRBV5-4|TRBD2|TRBJ2-3
TGTGCCAGCAGCTTGGGTAGCGGGGGTTTTACAGATACGCAGTATTTT
CASSLGSGGFTDTQYF
>few|TRBV18|.|TRBJ2-7
TGTGCCAGCTCATCACGGGACAAGTATACTTATAGCTCCTACGAGCAGTACTTC
CASSSRDKYTYSSYEQYF
>.|TRBV7-2|TRBD2|TRBJ2-1
TGTGCCAGCAGCCCTTTAGCGGGGGGGGGTGAGCAGTTCTTC
CASSPLAGGGEQFF
>.|TRBV9|.|TRBJ1-3
TGTGCCAGCAGCGTAGCAGGGTCTGGAAACACCATATATTTT
CASSVAGSGNTIYF
>.|TRBV5-1|TRBD1|TRBJ1-4
TGCGCCAGCACCACAGGGGTTTCTAATGAAAAACTGTTTTTT
CASTTGVSNEKLFF
>.|TRBV28|TRBD2|TRBJ2-7
TGTGCCAGCGGGACTAGCGGGGGGTCCTACGAGCAGTACTTC
CASGTSGGSYEQYF
>.|TRBV6-2/TRBV6-3|TRBD1|TRBJ1-5
TGTGCCAGCAGCCCACACAGACAGGGGCCTGAAAATCAGCCCCAGCATTTT
CASSPHRQGPENQPQHF
>.|TRBV2|TRBD1|TRBJ2-5
TGTGCCAGCAACTCCCAGGGACAGGGGGGAGAGACCCAGTACTTC
CASNSQGQGGETQYF
>once|TRBV27|TRBD1|TRBJ2-2
TGTGCCAGCACCAGGGACAGGGTGGGCGGGGAGCTGTTTTTT
CASTRDRVGGELFF
>.|TRBV5-1|TRBD1|TRBJ2-5
TGCGCCAGCAGCCCGGGACAGGCACAAGAGACCCAGTACTTC
CASSPGQAQETQYF
>.|TRBV5-1|TRBD1|TRBJ2-2
TGCGCCAGCAGCTCCCCCTCCGGACAGGGGGCCGGCACCGGGGAGCTGTTTTTT
CASSSPSGQGAGTGELFF
>.|TRBV4-1|TRBD2|TRBJ2-1
TGCGCCAGCAGCCAAGAGCCGGGTATAGCGGGGGGGAATGAGCAGTTCTTC
CASSQEPGIAGGNEQFF
>.|TRBV30|.|TRBJ1-2
TGTGCCTGGAGTGCAGGGAATAACTATGGCTACACCTTC
CAWSAGNNYGYTF
>.|TRBV5-4|TRBD2|TRBJ2-3
TGTGCCAGCAGCTTGTCGGCTAGCGGGGGATCATCAGATACGCAGTATTTT
CASSLSASGGSSDTQYF
>.|TRBV5-1|.|TRBJ2-3
TGCGCCAGCAGCTTGGTTGCCGCGGGAGATACGCAGTATTTT
CASSLVAAGDTQYF
>few|TRBV10-1|.|TRBJ2-7
TGCGCCAGCAGTGAGATACGGGAGAGTTCCTACGAGCAGTACTTC
CASSEIRESSYEQYF
>.|TRBV19|TRBD2|TRBJ2-1
TGTGCCAGTAAGCTGCGCGGGGGGGGAGCCTCCTACAATGAGCAGTTCTTC
CASKLRGGGASYNEQFF
>.|TRBV7-9|TRBD2|TRBJ2-7
TGTGCCAGCAGCTTAACGAGCGGGGGTTCCTACGAGCAGTACTTC
CASSLTSGGSYEQYF
>.|TRBV18|TRBD1|TRBJ1-3
TGTGCCAGCTCACCAGGACAGGTCAACTCTGGAAACACCATATATTTT
CASSPGQVNSGNTIYF
>.|TRBV28|.|TRBJ1-2
TGTGCCAGCAGTTTCTCGGGGACTAACTATGGCTACACCTTC
CASSFSGTNYGYTF
>.|TRBV27|TRBD1|TRBJ2-7
TGTGCCAGCAGTCCCTCGACAGGGGGCCACGAGCAGTACTTC
CASSPSTGGHEQYF
>.|TRBV6-5|TRBD1|TRBJ1-4
TGTGCCACCCAATCCGGACAGGGTCAACTTGAAAAACTGTTTTTT
CATQSGQGQLEKLFF
>.|TRBV5-1|TRBD2|TRBJ2-1
TGCGCCAGCAGCTTAGTAGCGGGAGATCTACGGGAGCAGTTCTTC
CASSLVAGDLREQFF
>.|TRBV24-1|.|TRBJ2-3
TGTGCCACCAGTGATCCTAGACTAGTCGGTAGCGATACGCAGTATTTT
CATSDPRLVGSDTQYF
>.|TRBV27|.|TRBJ1-4
TGTGCCAGCAGTTCAATGAATGAAAAACTGTTTTTT
CASSSMNEKLFF
>.|TRBV19|TRBD1|TRBJ1-1
TGTGCCTCGACAGGGGGTTTCACTGAAGCTTTCTTT
CASTGGFTEAFF
>.|TRBV7-9|TRBD1|TRBJ2-3
TGTGCCAGCAGCCCCAGGGGGCCTAGCACAGATACGCAGTATTTT
CASSPRGPSTDTQYF
>.|TRBV5-4|TRBD1|TRBJ2-5
TGTGCCAGCAGCTTGACGACAGGGGGAGGAGAGACCCAGTACTTC
CASSLTTGGGETQYF
>.|TRBV5-1|.|TRBJ2-3
TGCGCCAGCAGCTTGGACGGTTCTAGCACAGATACGCAGTATTTT
CASSLDGSSTDTQYF
>.|TRBV19|.|TRBJ2-5
TGTGCCAGTAGCAATCCGGGGGATTATTCAGAGACCCAGTACTTC
CASSNPGDYSETQYF
>.|TRBV2|.|TRBJ1-2
TGTGCCAGCAGTGAACAGACCGGGGTTGGCTACACCTTC
CASSEQTGVGYTF
>.|TRBV9|.|TRBJ2-3
TGTGCCAGCAGCGCCCGGTTTGTGGATACGCAGTATTTT
CASSARFVDTQYF
>.|TRBV5-1|.|TRBJ2-1
TGCGCCAGCAGCTCCCCTAGGGCGACGCAGGGAAACTCCTACAATGAGCAGTTCTTC
CASSSPRATQGNSYNEQFF
>once|TRBV7-3|TRBD2|TRBJ2-3
TGTGCCAGCAGCTTATTGGGGGGGTTGGATACGCAGTATTTT
CASSLLGGLDTQYF